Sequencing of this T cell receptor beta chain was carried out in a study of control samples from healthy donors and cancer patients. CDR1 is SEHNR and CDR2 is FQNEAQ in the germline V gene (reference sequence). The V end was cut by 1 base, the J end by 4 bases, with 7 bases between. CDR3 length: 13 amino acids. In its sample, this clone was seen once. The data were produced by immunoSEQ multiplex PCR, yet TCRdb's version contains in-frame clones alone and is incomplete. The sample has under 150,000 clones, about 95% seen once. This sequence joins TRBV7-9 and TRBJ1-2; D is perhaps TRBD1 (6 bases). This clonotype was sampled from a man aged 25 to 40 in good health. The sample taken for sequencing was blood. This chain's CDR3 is CASSLGTVYGYTF. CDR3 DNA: TGTGCCAGCAGCTTAGGGACAGTCTATGGCTACACCTTC.